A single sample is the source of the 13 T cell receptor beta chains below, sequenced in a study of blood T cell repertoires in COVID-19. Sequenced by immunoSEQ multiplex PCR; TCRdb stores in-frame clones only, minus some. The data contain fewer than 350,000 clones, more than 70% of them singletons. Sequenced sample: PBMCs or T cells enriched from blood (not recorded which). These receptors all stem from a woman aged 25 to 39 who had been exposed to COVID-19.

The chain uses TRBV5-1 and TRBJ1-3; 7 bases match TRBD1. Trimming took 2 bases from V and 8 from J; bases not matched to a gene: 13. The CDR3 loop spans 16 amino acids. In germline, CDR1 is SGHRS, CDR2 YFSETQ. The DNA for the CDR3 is TGCGCCAGCAGCTTTGGGGCAGGACAGGAGGCGTACACCATATATTTT. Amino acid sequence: CASSFGAGQEAYTIYF.

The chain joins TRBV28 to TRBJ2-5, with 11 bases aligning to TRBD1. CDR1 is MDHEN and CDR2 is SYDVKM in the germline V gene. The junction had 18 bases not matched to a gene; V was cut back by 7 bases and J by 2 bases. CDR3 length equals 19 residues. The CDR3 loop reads CASNDPGQGVWRGQETQYF. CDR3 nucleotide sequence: TGTGCCAGCAACGATCCGGGACAGGGGGTTTGGAGGGGACAAGAGACCCAGTACTTC.

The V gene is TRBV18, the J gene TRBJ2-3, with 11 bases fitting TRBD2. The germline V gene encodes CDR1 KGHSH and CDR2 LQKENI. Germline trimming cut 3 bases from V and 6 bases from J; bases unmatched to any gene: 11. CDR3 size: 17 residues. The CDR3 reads CASSPRLAGILRDTQYF. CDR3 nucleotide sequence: TGTGCCAGCTCACCTAGACTAGCGGGAATTTTACGCGATACGCAGTATTTT.

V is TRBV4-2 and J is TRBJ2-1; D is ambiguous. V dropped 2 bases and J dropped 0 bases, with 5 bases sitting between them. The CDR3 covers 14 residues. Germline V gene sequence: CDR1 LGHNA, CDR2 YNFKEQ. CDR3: CASSQPSSYNEQFF. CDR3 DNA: TGTGCCAGCAGCCAACCTAGCTCCTACAATGAGCAGTTCTTC.

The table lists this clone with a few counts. The CDR3 DNA reads TGTGCCAGCAACAGCCTGGACAGCGGTACTGGAAACACCATATATTTT. This encodes CASNSLDSGTGNTIYF. The chain couples TRBV28 to TRBJ1-3, with D perhaps TRBD1 (6 bases). V shed 7 bases and J shed 2 bases, with 18 bases lying between them. There are 16 residues in the CDR3. Germline values: CDR1 MDHEN, CDR2 SYDVKM.

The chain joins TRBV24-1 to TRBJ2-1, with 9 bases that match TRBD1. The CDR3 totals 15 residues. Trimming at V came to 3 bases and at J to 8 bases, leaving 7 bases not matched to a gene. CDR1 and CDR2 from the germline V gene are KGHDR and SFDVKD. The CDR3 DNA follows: TGTGCCACCAGTGATCAGTTACAGGGGGCAGATGAGCAGTTCTTC. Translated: CATSDQLQGADEQFF.

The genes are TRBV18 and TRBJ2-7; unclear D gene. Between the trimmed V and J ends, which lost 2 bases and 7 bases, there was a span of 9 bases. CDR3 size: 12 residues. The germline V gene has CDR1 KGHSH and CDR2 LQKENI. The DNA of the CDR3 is TGTGCCAGCTCACCAGAAGGAGCTGAGCAGTACTTC. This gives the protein CASSPEGAEQYF.

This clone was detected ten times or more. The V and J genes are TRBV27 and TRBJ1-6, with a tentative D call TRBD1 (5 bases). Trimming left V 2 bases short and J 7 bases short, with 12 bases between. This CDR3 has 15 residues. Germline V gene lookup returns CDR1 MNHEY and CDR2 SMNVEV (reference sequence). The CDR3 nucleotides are TGTGCCAGCAGTTTACGGCAGGGAAACAATTCACCCCTCCACTTT. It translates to CASSLRQGNNSPLHF.

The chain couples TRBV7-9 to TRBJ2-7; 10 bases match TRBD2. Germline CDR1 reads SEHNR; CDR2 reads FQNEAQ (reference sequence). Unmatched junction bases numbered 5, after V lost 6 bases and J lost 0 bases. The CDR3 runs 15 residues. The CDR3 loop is CASRTGTSVSYEQYF. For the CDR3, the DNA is TGTGCCAGCAGGACAGGGACTAGCGTCTCCTACGAGCAGTACTTC.

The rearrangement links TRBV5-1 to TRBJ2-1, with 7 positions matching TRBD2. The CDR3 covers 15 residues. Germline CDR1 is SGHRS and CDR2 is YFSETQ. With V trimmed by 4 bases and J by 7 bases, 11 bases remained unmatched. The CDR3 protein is CASSLIRDYSNEQFF. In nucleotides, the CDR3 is TGCGCCAGCAGCCTAATCCGGGACTACTCAAATGAGCAGTTCTTC.

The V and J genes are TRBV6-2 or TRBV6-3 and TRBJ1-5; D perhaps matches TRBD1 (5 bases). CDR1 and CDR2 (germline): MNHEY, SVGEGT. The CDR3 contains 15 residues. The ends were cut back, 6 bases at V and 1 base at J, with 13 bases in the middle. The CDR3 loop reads CASRYDGGSNQPQHF. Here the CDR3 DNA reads TGTGCCAGCAGATACGACGGGGGAAGCAATCAGCCCCAGCATTTT.

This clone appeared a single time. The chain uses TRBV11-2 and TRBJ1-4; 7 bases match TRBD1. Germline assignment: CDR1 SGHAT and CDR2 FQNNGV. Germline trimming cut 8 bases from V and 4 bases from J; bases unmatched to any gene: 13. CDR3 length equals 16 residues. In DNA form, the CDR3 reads TGTGCCAGCTCTAGGGGGCCGCGGACTGATAATGAAAAACTGTTTTTT. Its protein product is CASSRGPRTDNEKLFF.

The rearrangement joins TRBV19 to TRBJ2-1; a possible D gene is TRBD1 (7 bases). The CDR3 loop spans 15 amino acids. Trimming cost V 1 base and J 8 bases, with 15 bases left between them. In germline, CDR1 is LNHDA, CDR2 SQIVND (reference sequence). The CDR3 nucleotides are TGTGCCAGTAGTATAGTGGAGGGGGCCGGGTATGAGCAGTTCTTC. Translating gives CASSIVEGAGYEQFF.